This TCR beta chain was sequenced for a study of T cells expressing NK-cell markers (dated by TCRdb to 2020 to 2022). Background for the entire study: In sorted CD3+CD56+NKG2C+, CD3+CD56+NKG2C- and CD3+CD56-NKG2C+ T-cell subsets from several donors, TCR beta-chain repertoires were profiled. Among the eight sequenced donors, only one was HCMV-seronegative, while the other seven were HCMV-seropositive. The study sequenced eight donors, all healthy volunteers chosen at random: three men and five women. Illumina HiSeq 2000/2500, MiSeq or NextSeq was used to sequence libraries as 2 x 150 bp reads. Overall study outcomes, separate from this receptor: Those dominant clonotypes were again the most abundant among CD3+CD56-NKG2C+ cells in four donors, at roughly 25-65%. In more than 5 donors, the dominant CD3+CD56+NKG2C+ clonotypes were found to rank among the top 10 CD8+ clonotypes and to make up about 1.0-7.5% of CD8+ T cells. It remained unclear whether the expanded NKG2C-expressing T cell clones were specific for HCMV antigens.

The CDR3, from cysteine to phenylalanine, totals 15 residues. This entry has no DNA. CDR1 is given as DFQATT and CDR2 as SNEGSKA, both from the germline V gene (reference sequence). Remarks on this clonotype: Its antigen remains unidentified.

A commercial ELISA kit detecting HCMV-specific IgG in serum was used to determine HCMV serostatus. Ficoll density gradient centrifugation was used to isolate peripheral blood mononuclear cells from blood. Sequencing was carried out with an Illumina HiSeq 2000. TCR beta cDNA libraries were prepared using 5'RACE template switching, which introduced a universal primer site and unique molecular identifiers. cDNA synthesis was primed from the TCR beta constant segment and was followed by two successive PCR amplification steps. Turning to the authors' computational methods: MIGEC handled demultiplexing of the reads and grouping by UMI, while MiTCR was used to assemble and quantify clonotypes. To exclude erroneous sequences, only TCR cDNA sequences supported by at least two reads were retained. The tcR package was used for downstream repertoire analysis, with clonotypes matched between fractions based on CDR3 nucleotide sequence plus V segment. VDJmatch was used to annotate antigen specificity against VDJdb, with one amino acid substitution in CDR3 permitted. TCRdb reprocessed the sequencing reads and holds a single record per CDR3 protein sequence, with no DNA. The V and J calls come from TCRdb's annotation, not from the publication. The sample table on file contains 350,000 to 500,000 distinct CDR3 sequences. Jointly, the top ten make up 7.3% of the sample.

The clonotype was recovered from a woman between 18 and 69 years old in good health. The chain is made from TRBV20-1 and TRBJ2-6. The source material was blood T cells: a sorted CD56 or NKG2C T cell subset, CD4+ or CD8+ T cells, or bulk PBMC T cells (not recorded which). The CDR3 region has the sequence CSALYRASGANVLTF.